Below, 4 T cell receptor beta chains from the same sample are listed, as sequenced in a study of T-cell reconstitution after alpha-beta-depleted transplantation in children. Unique molecular identifiers were incorporated into the prepared TCRbeta library. TCRdb reprocessed the PCR reads via MiXCR and lists one record per CDR3 protein. The table shows 200,000 to 300,000 distinct CDR3 sequences, with more than 10% occurring only once. The specimen comprised PBMCs from the stem cell graft donor, sampled from the stem cell graft. The receptors shown here come from a human donor who donated a stem cell graft to a child with acute lymphoblastic leukemia.

This chain connects TRBV3-1 to TRBJ2-2, with unresolved D. V dropped 0 bases and J dropped 1 base, with 15 bases sitting between them. Germline V lookup: CDR1 LGHDT, CDR2 YNNKEL (reference sequence). The CDR3 has 18 amino acids. Written as DNA, the CDR3 is TGTGCCAGCAGCCAAGATGCCTACAACCTCCTGAACACCGGGGAGCTGTTTTTT. Amino acids: CASSQDAYNLLNTGELFF.

This clonotype has a count of ten or more. The chain recombines TRBV10-3 with TRBJ1-6, with no clear D. CDR3 length: 14 amino acids. Germline CDR1 reads ENHRY; CDR2 reads SYGVKD. The V end was cut by 0 bases, the J end by 6 bases, with 6 bases between. This chain's CDR3 is CAISESNFNSPLHF. DNA for the CDR3: TGTGCCATCAGTGAGTCGAATTTTAATTCACCCCTCCACTTT.

This clonotype was recorded at least ten times. The chain has TRBV6-5 and TRBJ2-3; 8 nucleotides match TRBD2. Looked up from germline, CDR1 is MNHEY and CDR2 is SVGAGI. The CDR3 runs to 16 residues. V was clipped by 4 bases and J by 0 bases; unmatched bases: 6. CDR3 protein: CASSFSGGASTDTQYF. The CDR3, as DNA: TGTGCCAGCAGTTTCTCCGGGGGGGCAAGCACAGATACGCAGTATTTT.

The table lists this clonotype with many counts. One end of the junction is discordant with germline, which a read error may explain. The rearrangement links TRBV5-1 to TRBJ2-2, with D tentatively TRBD1 (6 bases). Germline CDR1 SGHRS, CDR2 YFSETQ. The length of the CDR3 is 17 residues. The CDR3 spells CASSFFIPTGNAGELFF. The CDR3 DNA reads as TGCGCCAGCAGCTTCTTCATCCCAACAGGGAACGCCGGGGAGCTGTTTTTT.